This entry lists 18 T cell receptor beta chains sequenced from one sample in a study of blood T cell repertoires in COVID-19. Measured with immunoSEQ multiplex PCR; TCRdb has only the in-frame clones, and not every one. The sample has around 250,000 clones, roughly 82% seen once. What was sequenced was PBMCs or T cells enriched from blood (not recorded which). The receptors come from a woman between 50 and 59 years old who had recovered from COVID-19.

The V and J genes are TRBV27 and TRBJ1-1; TRBD1 agrees at 8 bases. Germline CDR1 MNHEY, CDR2 SMNVEV (reference sequence). The CDR3 extends over 12 amino acids. The ends lost 1 base at V and 10 bases at J; junction bases unmatched: 2. Here the CDR3 DNA reads TGTGCCAGCAGTTTATGGGGACAGGTAGCTTTCTTT. Translating gives CASSLWGQVAFF.

Note on this clone: Other DNA sequences within the sample encode an identical CDR3. The rearrangement links TRBV28 to TRBJ1-4, with TRBD1 matching over 7 bases. Per the germline V gene, CDR1 is MDHEN and CDR2 is SYDVKM. The CDR3 runs 14 residues. V gave up 5 bases and J gave up 8 bases; unmatched junction bases: 8. CDR3 protein: CASSLRQGNEKLFF. CDR3 DNA sequence: TGTGCCAGCAGTCTACGACAGGGTAACGAAAAACTGTTTTTT.

This chain links TRBV9 with TRBJ2-7, with a possible D match to TRBD2 (5 bases). CDR1 SGDLS and CDR2 YYNGEE come from the germline V gene. This CDR3 contains 16 residues. V lost 7 bases, J lost 0 bases, and 20 bases lay in between. The CDR3 DNA follows: TGTGCCAGCGTCGGACTCGACGTCAACGACTCCTACGAGCAGTACTTC. It specifies CASVGLDVNDSYEQYF.

The rearrangement uses TRBV7-2 and TRBJ1-5; TRBD1 matches at 8 bases. Germline values: CDR1 SGHTA, CDR2 FQGNSA. V dropped 5 bases and J dropped 5; count of bases not matched to a gene: 5. There are 14 residues in the CDR3. CDR3 sequence: CASSQTGGDQPQHF. The DNA of the CDR3 is TGTGCCAGCAGCCAAACAGGGGGTGATCAGCCCCAGCATTTT.

V and J are TRBV7-6 and TRBJ2-1, with a possible D match to TRBD1 (5 bases). Trimming cost V 4 bases and J 0 bases, with 19 bases left between them. This CDR3 has 18 amino acids. The germline gives CDR1 SGHVS, CDR2 FNYEAQ. CDR3 amino acids: CASSSPRGEATSYNEQFF. DNA for the CDR3: TGTGCCAGCAGCTCCCCAAGGGGCGAGGCTACCTCCTACAATGAGCAGTTCTTC.

This rearrangement joins TRBV19 to TRBJ2-7; 8 nucleotides agree with TRBD2. CDR3 size: 13 residues. V lost 7 bases to trimming and J lost 6 bases; unmatched junction nucleotides: 8. Germline CDR1 and CDR2: LNHDA and SQIVND (reference sequence). The CDR3 loop is CASTNTGRAEQYF. CDR3 nucleotides: TGTGCCAGTACCAACACCGGGAGGGCCGAGCAGTACTTC. The full variable domain, with the rest looked up from reference TRBV19 and TRBJ2-7, is DGGITQSPKYLFRKEGQNVTLSCEQNLNHDAMYWYRQDPGQGLRLIYYSQIVNDFQKGDIAEGYSVSREKKESFPLTVTSAQKNPTAFYLCASTNTGRAEQYFGPGTRLTVT.

The chain couples TRBV6-2 or TRBV6-3 to TRBJ2-5, with 10 bases that match TRBD2. The germline V gene encodes CDR1 MNHEY and CDR2 SVGEGT. CDR3 length: 15 residues. J lost 5 bases, V lost 6 bases, and 9 bases had no gene match. CDR3: CASSHTSGRGETQYF. The CDR3 nucleotides are TGTGCCAGCAGCCACACCAGCGGGAGGGGGGAGACCCAGTACTTC.

V is TRBV7-9 and J is TRBJ2-7; perhaps TRBD1 as D (6 bases). With 1 base removed from V and 3 bases from J, the gap between germline ends came to 10 bases. This CDR3 has 14 amino acids. Germline lookup yields CDR1 SEHNR and CDR2 FQNEAQ (reference sequence). The CDR3 spells CASSLGGTIYEQYF. CDR3 nucleotides: TGTGCCAGCAGCTTAGGTGGGACAATCTACGAGCAGTACTTC. The variable domain in full, with the rest retrieved from reference TRBV7-9 and TRBJ2-7, is DTGVSQNPRHKITKRGQNVTFRCDPISEHNRLYWYRQTLGQGPEFLTYFQNEAQLEKSRLLSDRFSAERPKGSFSTLEIQRTEQGDSAMYLCASSLGGTIYEQYFGPGTRLTVT.

This clone was found many times. V usage is TRBV11-1 and J usage is TRBJ2-1, with a weak D call TRBD2 (5 bases). Germline CDR1 SGHAT, CDR2 FQDESV (reference sequence). V lost 3 bases and J 8 bases, leaving 14 bases between the germline ends. The CDR3 contains 14 residues. CDR3 DNA sequence: TGTGCCAGCAGCTTTTTGGCCGGGAAAGATGAGCAGTTCTTC. Translated: CASSFLAGKDEQFF.

This clone turned up a few times. This chain connects TRBV6-4 to TRBJ1-2, with D maybe TRBD1 (6 bases). Trimming took off 8 bases at V and 4 bases at J, with 14 bases between the two ends. This CDR3 contains 13 residues. Looked up from germline, CDR1 is MRHNA and CDR2 is SNTAGT. CDR3 bases: TGTGCCAGCCGACAGGACGGACTCTATGGCTACACCTTC. Amino acid sequence: CASRQDGLYGYTF.

This chain uses TRBV4-3 with TRBJ2-2, with 9 positions matching TRBD1. Trimming cost V 6 bases and J 4 bases; bases outside gene matches: 6. The CDR3 is 15 amino acids. From germline, CDR1 is LGHNA and CDR2 YSLEER. The CDR3, as DNA: TGCGCCAGCAGGAAACAGGGGGCAGGCACCGGGGAGCTGTTTTTT. It encodes CASRKQGAGTGELFF.

The J gene is TRBJ2-2, the V gene TRBV5-1; 8 bases align to TRBD1. CDR3 length: 17 amino acids. Looked up from germline, CDR1 is SGHRS and CDR2 is YFSETQ. The trim removed 0 bases at V and 2 bases at J, leaving 6 bases unmatched. The CDR3 is CASSLVGTGLNTGELFF. The CDR3 DNA reads TGCGCCAGCAGCTTGGTGGGGACAGGACTAAACACCGGGGAGCTGTTTTTT. The complete variable domain, with remaining parts taken from reference TRBV5-1 and TRBJ2-2, reads KAGVTQTPRYLIKTRGQQVTLSCSPISGHRSVSWYQQTPGQGLQFLFEYFSETQRNKGNFPGRFSGRQFSNSRSEMNVSTLELGDSALYLCASSLVGTGLNTGELFFGEGSRLTVL.

This clone was seen only a few times. The chain is built from TRBV27 and TRBJ1-2; 10 bases match TRBD1. The germline CDR1 and CDR2 sequences are MNHEY and SMNVEV (reference sequence). The CDR3 has 16 residues. Losses at the gene ends were 4 bases for V and 8 bases for J; bases not matched to a gene: 13. CDR3 protein: CASSSVVTGGGKGYTF. CDR3 coding DNA: TGTGCCAGCAGTTCCGTAGTGACAGGGGGCGGTAAGGGCTACACCTTC.

The chain couples TRBV18 to TRBJ1-2; D possibly corresponds to TRBD1 (5 bases). CDR3 length equals 17 residues. Germline assignment: CDR1 KGHSH and CDR2 LQKENI. The germline V and J ends were trimmed by 2 bases and 6 bases, with 22 bases remaining between them. CDR3 sequence: CASSPRLSQGIEHGYTF. The CDR3 DNA sequence: TGTGCCAGCTCACCAAGGTTAAGCCAGGGTATTGAGCATGGCTACACCTTC.

This clone was seen once. V usage is TRBV18 and J usage is TRBJ1-1; no clear D gene. Per germline, CDR1 KGHSH and CDR2 LQKENI. The V and J ends lost 3 bases and 3 bases respectively, with 14 bases between them. The CDR3 has 15 residues. Written as DNA, the CDR3 is TGTGCCAGCTCACCGTTTATCTTGGCTGACACTGAAGCTTTCTTT. Translated, it gives CASSPFILADTEAFF.

The genes are TRBV19 and TRBJ1-2; the match to TRBD1 covers 7 bases. Trimming removed 4 bases from V and 7 bases from J; junction bases left unmatched: 15. Germline CDR1 is LNHDA and CDR2 is SQIVND (reference sequence). The CDR3 is 16 amino acids. CDR3 in DNA: TGTGCCAGTAGTACACACGCAGAGGGGGCAATGAGTGGCTACACCTTC. Translation gives CASSTHAEGAMSGYTF.

The chain links TRBV29-1 to TRBJ2-3; D possibly corresponds to TRBD2 (6 bases). This CDR3 spans 14 amino acids. Deletions cut 7 bases from V and 3 bases from J, with 17 bases between. Germline CDR1 SQVTM, CDR2 ANQGSEA. CDR3 sequence: CSAGRLRGTDTQYF. The DNA for the CDR3 is TGCAGCGCCGGACGGTTGCGGGGTACAGATACGCAGTATTTT.

This chain connects TRBV13 to TRBJ2-1; the match to TRBD2 covers 7 bases. The J segment lost 12 bases and the V segment lost 1 base, leaving 12 bases of the junction unmatched. Germline V gene lookup returns CDR1 PRHDT and CDR2 FYEKMQ (reference sequence). The CDR3 sequence is 15 residues long. The CDR3 region is CASSLDLADPRGQFF. CDR3 DNA sequence: TGTGCCAGCAGCTTAGACCTAGCGGACCCTAGGGGGCAGTTCTTC.